The 26 T cell receptor beta chains below come from one sample, sequenced in a study of graft-versus-host responses after intestinal transplantation. Both intraepithelial and lamina propria lymphocytes were released by processing graft tissue. Sequencing used immunoSEQ multiplex PCR; TCRdb keeps in-frame clones, though not all of them. The profile covers some 14,000 clones, with roughly two thirds appearing a single time and roughly 10% taken by the ten largest. The starting material was ileum tissue, obtained around 94 weeks after intestinal transplantation. The receptors were sampled from a human patient who received an intestinal transplant, so some T cells may come from the graft donor.

V and J are TRBV21-1 and TRBJ2-7; no check of the table's D call, TRBD1, against the DNA was made. TRBV21-1 is reported as a pseudogene. CDR3 length: 8 amino acids. The CDR3: CASSNRDF. The CDR3 DNA sequence: TGTGCCAGCAGCAACAGGGACTTC.

This chain connects TRBV4-3 to TRBJ2-4, with TRBD1 matching over 7 bases. This CDR3 contains 16 residues. The V gene's germline CDR1 is LGHNA and CDR2 YSLEER. V shed 1 base, J shed 5 bases, and the junction held 8 bases outside the gene matches. The CDR3 coding sequence is TGCGCCAGCAGCCAAGCGCGGTACAGGGGCCAAAACATTCAGTACTTC. Its translation: CASSQARYRGQNIQYF.

This clone was observed once. The V and J genes are TRBV6-4 and TRBJ2-3, with D possibly being TRBD2 (7 bases). The CDR3 is 14 amino acids. V lost 0 bases and J 6 bases, leaving 10 bases between the germline ends. CDR1 is MRHNA, CDR2 SNTAGT, per germline. The CDR3 region is CASSDSAGADTQYF. CDR3 bases: TGTGCCAGCAGTGACTCGGCGGGGGCCGATACGCAGTATTTT.

The chain is built from TRBV9 and TRBJ1-1, with TRBD1 as a possible D gene (6 bases). Germline-derived CDR1 and CDR2 are SGDLS and YYNGEE. The length of the CDR3 is 19 residues. V was clipped by 0 bases and J by 0 bases, with 21 bases between them. CDR3 DNA sequence: TGTGCCAGCAGCGTAGAGGGGGACCTTCCGGGACCGATGAACACTGAAGCTTTCTTT. Protein sequence: CASSVEGDLPGPMNTEAFF.

The sample holds a few counts of this clone. V and J are TRBV4-3 and TRBJ2-3; TRBD2 matches 11 bases. Germline V gene lookup returns CDR1 LGHNA and CDR2 YSLEER. The CDR3 is 16 residues long. V lost 0 bases to trimming and J lost 4 bases; unmatched junction nucleotides: 3. DNA for the CDR3: TGCGCCAGCAGCCAAGAACTTAGCGGGGGGGCAGATACGCAGTATTTT. This sequence encodes CASSQELSGGADTQYF.

This clone was detected only once. CDR3 sequence reads: CASRKQGTGNTIYF. In DNA, the CDR3 is TGTGCCAGCAGGAAACAGGGGACTGGAAACACCATATATTTT. The chain carries TRBV7-9 and TRBJ1-3; 7 bases agree with TRBD1. CDR1 and CDR2 from the germline V gene are SEHNR and FQNEAQ (reference sequence). CDR3 length: 14 amino acids. J lost 2 bases, V lost 6 bases, and 4 bases had no gene match.

There are a few counts of this clone. The chain is built from TRBV27 and TRBJ1-2, with D perhaps TRBD1 (5 bases). CDR3 size: 16 residues. Germline values: CDR1 MNHEY, CDR2 SMNVEV (reference sequence). Deletions cut 3 bases from V and 9 bases from J, with 23 bases between. CDR3 sequence reads: CASSLRGDASWMRYTF. The CDR3, as DNA: TGTGCCAGCAGTTTGCGGGGGGACGCTTCTTGGATGCGCTACACCTTC.

The chain links TRBV27 to TRBJ2-1, with 15 bases identical to TRBD2. The CDR3 runs 16 residues. CDR1 is MNHEY, CDR2 SMNVEV, per germline (reference sequence). Unmatched junction bases numbered 5, after V lost 3 bases and J lost 8 bases. The CDR3: CASSLGLAGGRDEQFF. The CDR3 coding sequence is TGTGCCAGCAGTTTGGGACTAGCGGGGGGCAGGGATGAGCAGTTCTTC.

This rearrangement joins TRBV4-3 to TRBJ2-7; 11 bases agree with TRBD2. Germline CDR1 and CDR2: LGHNA and YSLEER. The CDR3 contains 19 residues. Trimming took 4 bases from V and 4 from J; bases not matched to a gene: 18. CDR3 nucleotide sequence: TGCGCCAGCAGCCGCTACCTAAAACCGGGACTAGCGGACCCTTACGAGCAGTACTTC. This translates into CASSRYLKPGLADPYEQYF.

The rearrangement links TRBV6-5 to TRBJ1-1; D is ambiguous. This CDR3 is built from 14 residues. The germline CDR1 and CDR2 sequences are MNHEY and SVGAGI. The V end lost 4 bases, the J end lost 1 base, and 10 bases lay between the germline ends. In DNA form, the CDR3 reads TGTGCCAGCAGTTCTCCCGGTGCGAACACTGAAGCTTTCTTT. Protein product: CASSSPGANTEAFF.

The chain recombines TRBV4-3 with TRBJ1-1; no firm D call. Deletions cut 0 bases from V and 5 bases from J, with 16 bases between. This CDR3 has 16 residues. CDR1 is LGHNA, CDR2 YSLEER, per germline. The CDR3 spells CASSQEPLEPRTEAFF. For the CDR3, the DNA is TGCGCCAGCAGCCAAGAACCTCTTGAGCCGAGAACTGAAGCTTTCTTT.

The chain carries TRBV5-4 and TRBJ2-5; TRBD2 is a possible D gene (6 bases). Trimming removed 3 bases at V and 5 bases at J, with 14 bases between. The CDR3 covers 14 residues. Germline loops: CDR1 SGHNT, CDR2 YYREEE (reference sequence). The CDR3 reads CASSSGTSRETQYF. CDR3 DNA: TGTGCCAGCAGCTCCGGGACTTCCAGGGAGACCCAGTACTTC.

V usage is TRBV5-6 and J usage is TRBJ1-4; D is possibly TRBD1 (5 bases). CDR3 length: 15 residues. Germline CDR1 and CDR2: SGHDT and YYEEEE. Trimming cost V 2 bases and J 4 bases, with 12 bases left between them. The CDR3 DNA reads as TGTGCCAGCAGCTTCAGGGCAGCTCTTAATGAAAAACTGTTTTTT. It codes for CASSFRAALNEKLFF.

The V gene is TRBV30, the J gene TRBJ1-5; the D is unclear. The CDR3 is 13 amino acids. The germline V and J ends were trimmed by 0 bases and 5 bases, with 8 bases remaining between them. Germline CDR1 is GTSNPN and CDR2 is SVGIG (reference sequence). The DNA for the CDR3 is TGTGCCTGGAGTGTACAAACCCATCAGCCCCAGCATTTT. This encodes CAWSVQTHQPQHF.

V gene TRBV19 combines with J gene TRBJ1-6, with 9 bases aligning to TRBD1. Germline V gene sequence: CDR1 LNHDA, CDR2 SQIVND (reference sequence). V shed 1 base and J 9 bases; nucleotides not matched to a gene: 4. The CDR3 covers 15 residues. This CDR3 reads CASSIGDRDGSPLHF. CDR3 DNA: TGTGCCAGTAGTATAGGGGACAGGGATGGTTCACCCCTCCACTTT.

The V call is TRBV27, the J call TRBJ2-1; TRBD2 is a possible D gene (5 bases). Trimming removed 0 bases from V and 6 bases from J, with 6 bases in between. Germline values: CDR1 MNHEY, CDR2 SMNVEV (reference sequence). There are 13 residues in the CDR3. CDR3 DNA sequence: TGTGCCAGCAGTTTATCGGGGAGCAATGAGCAGTTCTTC. Amino acids: CASSLSGSNEQFF.

V and J are TRBV27 and TRBJ2-3; D call uncertain. CDR3 length: 13 residues. Trimming shortened V by 6 bases and J by 0 bases, and 7 bases separated the two germline ends. Germline V gene sequence: CDR1 MNHEY, CDR2 SMNVEV (reference sequence). CDR3 nucleotide sequence: TGTGCCAGCAGGCGCCCTAGCACAGATACGCAGTATTTT. This sequence encodes CASRRPSTDTQYF.

The chain recombines TRBV30 with TRBJ2-1; maybe TRBD1 (5 bases). CDR3 size: 15 residues. Germline CDR1 is GTSNPN and CDR2 is SVGIG (reference sequence). V lost 0 bases and J lost 3, with 12 bases in between. CDR3 protein: CAWSVSNGHYNEQFF. CDR3 nucleotide sequence: TGTGCCTGGAGTGTCTCGAACGGACACTACAATGAGCAGTTCTTC.

The sample holds a few counts of this clone. The V and J genes are TRBV6-1 and TRBJ1-4, with D perhaps matching TRBD1 (6 bases). The CDR3 has 16 amino acids. The V gene lost 2 bases and the J gene lost 6 bases, with 16 bases spanning the gap. Germline assignment: CDR1 MNHNS and CDR2 SASEGT. Written as DNA, the CDR3 is TGTGCCAGCAGTGAACAGTTGGGGAGGGGGGATGAAAAACTGTTTTTT. As protein: CASSEQLGRGDEKLFF.

This chain connects TRBV19 to TRBJ1-1; D ambiguous. Germline V lookup: CDR1 LNHDA, CDR2 SQIVND (reference sequence). Trimming left V 6 bases short and J 2 bases short, with 10 bases between. CDR3 length equals 13 residues. The CDR3 nucleotides are TGTGCCAGTAGCCGTACGGGTAACACTGAAGCTTTCTTT. Translating gives CASSRTGNTEAFF.

This clone was observed once. The chain links TRBV6-6 to TRBJ1-1, with D tentatively TRBD1 (5 bases). The CDR3 has 14 residues. Germline lookup yields CDR1 MNHNY and CDR2 SVGAGI (reference sequence). Trimming removed 4 bases at V and 3 bases at J, with 12 bases between. The CDR3 nucleotides read TGTGCCAGCAGTTGGTGGGGCCTTCACACTGAAGCTTTCTTT. Its protein is CASSWWGLHTEAFF.

This clone was seen more than once but under ten times. The chain combines TRBV19 with TRBJ2-3; 9 bases align to TRBD1. The CDR3 has 15 residues. Germline V gene data show CDR1 as LNHDA and CDR2 as SQIVND (reference sequence). Trimming at V came to 5 bases and at J to 1 base, leaving 4 bases not matched to a gene. For the CDR3, the DNA is TGTGCCAGTAGTCCAAGGACAGGGGGCACAGATACGCAGTATTTT. Translating it yields CASSPRTGGTDTQYF. Based on the CDR3 plus reference TRBV19 and TRBJ2-3, the full variable domain is DGGITQSPKYLFRKEGQNVTLSCEQNLNHDAMYWYRQDPGQGLRLIYYSQIVNDFQKGDIAEGYSVSREKKESFPLTVTSAQKNPTAFYLCASSPRTGGTDTQYFGPGTRLTVL.

V gene TRBV6-4 combines with J gene TRBJ1-5, with 7 bases that match TRBD1. Trimming at V came to 8 bases and at J to 6 bases, leaving 4 bases not matched to a gene. CDR3 length: 12 amino acids. CDR1 MRHNA and CDR2 SNTAGT come from the germline V gene. The CDR3 nucleotides read TGTGCCAGCCGACAGGGAACTCAGCCCCAGCATTTT. Translation: CASRQGTQPQHF.

This clone has a handful of counts. The chain joins TRBV6-6 to TRBJ2-1, with 10 bases identical to TRBD2. V was pared by 8 bases and J by 9 bases, with 1 base of the junction left unmatched. Germline CDR1 MNHNY, CDR2 SVGAGI (reference sequence). There are 11 residues in the CDR3. The CDR3, as DNA: TGTGCCAGCGTAGCGGGGGGTGAGCAGTTCTTC. It codes for CASVAGGEQFF.

The rearrangement joins TRBV5-4 to TRBJ2-3; D unclear. V was trimmed by 0 bases and J by 3 bases, leaving 5 bases between them. CDR1 is SGHNT and CDR2 is YYREEE in the germline V gene (reference sequence). This CDR3 contains 13 residues. Here the CDR3 DNA reads TGTGCCAGCAGCTTGGGGCAGACAGATACGCAGTATTTT. The encoded protein is CASSLGQTDTQYF.

The chain uses TRBV7-9 and TRBJ1-1; TRBD1 matches 10 bases. This CDR3 is built from 14 residues. V trimming: 4 bases; J trimming: 5 bases; junction bases outside the gene matches: 4. Germline values: CDR1 SEHNR, CDR2 FQNEAQ (reference sequence). The CDR3 coding sequence is TGTGCCAGCAGCTCGACAGGGGGCGGAACTGAAGCTTTCTTT. As protein: CASSSTGGGTEAFF.